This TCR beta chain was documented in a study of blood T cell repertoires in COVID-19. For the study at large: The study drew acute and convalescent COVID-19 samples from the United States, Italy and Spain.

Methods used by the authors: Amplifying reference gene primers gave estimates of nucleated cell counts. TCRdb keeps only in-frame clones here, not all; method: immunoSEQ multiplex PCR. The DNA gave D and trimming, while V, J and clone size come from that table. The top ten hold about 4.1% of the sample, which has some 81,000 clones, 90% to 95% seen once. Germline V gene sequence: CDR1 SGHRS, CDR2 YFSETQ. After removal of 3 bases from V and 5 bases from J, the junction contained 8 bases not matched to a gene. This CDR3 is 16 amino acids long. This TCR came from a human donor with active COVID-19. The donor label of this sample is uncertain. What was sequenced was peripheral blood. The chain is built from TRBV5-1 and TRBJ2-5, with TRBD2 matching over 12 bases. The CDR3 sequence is CASSSGTSGLRETQYF. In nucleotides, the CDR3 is TGCGCCAGCAGCTCCGGGACTAGCGGGCTGCGGGAGACCCAGTACTTC.